One and the same sample provided the 21 T cell receptor beta chains below, sequenced in a study of blood T cell repertoires in COVID-19. Clones were sequenced by immunoSEQ multiplex PCR, and TCRdb holds only the in-frame ones, with some missing. The sample consists of around 150,000 clones, 80% of them appearing once. Sequencing was performed on PBMCs or T cells enriched from blood (not recorded which). All receptors come from a man in his forties or fifties who had recovered from COVID-19.

The rearrangement uses TRBV27 and TRBJ2-5; 7 bases fit TRBD1. V gave up 3 bases and J gave up 4 bases; unmatched junction bases: 5. The germline V gene has CDR1 MNHEY and CDR2 SMNVEV (reference sequence). The CDR3 length is 14 residues. The CDR3 bases are TGTGCCAGCAGTTTGAGGGGGCCCCCAGAGACCCAGTACTTC. This sequence encodes CASSLRGPPETQYF.

J is TRBJ2-3 and V is TRBV5-1; 13 bases agree with TRBD2. CDR3 length equals 19 residues. The germline V gene has CDR1 SGHRS and CDR2 YFSETQ. V was pared by 0 bases and J by 4 bases, with 11 bases of the junction left unmatched. This chain's CDR3 is CASSLVPTSGGAAADTQYF. For the CDR3, the DNA is TGCGCCAGCAGCTTGGTCCCTACTAGCGGGGGGGCCGCGGCAGATACGCAGTATTTT. The full variable domain, in which reference TRBV5-1 and TRBJ2-3 provide the parts outside the CDR3, is KAGVTQTPRYLIKTRGQQVTLSCSPISGHRSVSWYQQTPGQGLQFLFEYFSETQRNKGNFPGRFSGRQFSNSRSEMNVSTLELGDSALYLCASSLVPTSGGAAADTQYFGPGTRLTVL.

This clone was counted a single time. The J gene is TRBJ2-2, the V gene TRBV7-3, with 9 nucleotides matching TRBD1. The trim removed 5 bases at V and 8 bases at J, leaving 9 bases unmatched. The CDR3 length is 15 residues. The germline CDR1 and CDR2 sequences are SGHTA and FQGTGA. The CDR3 loop reads CASSPTTGGWGELFF. DNA for the CDR3: TGTGCCAGCAGCCCGACCACAGGGGGCTGGGGGGAGCTGTTTTTT.

In this sample, this clone turned up once. The genes are TRBV27 and TRBJ2-2; the D gene is possibly TRBD1 (6 bases). The V end lost 5 bases, the J end lost 2 bases, and 12 bases lay between the germline ends. The germline V gene encodes CDR1 MNHEY and CDR2 SMNVEV (reference sequence). The CDR3 runs 15 residues. The CDR3: CASSTRDTNTGELFF. CDR3 coding DNA: TGTGCCAGCAGTACCCGGGACACCAACACCGGGGAGCTGTTTTTT.

The chain is built from TRBV3-1 (or the pseudogene TRBV3-2) and TRBJ2-7; 8 bases are a match to TRBD1. The CDR3 extends over 15 amino acids. Germline V CDR1 and CDR2: LGHDT, YNNKEL (reference sequence). Unmatched junction bases numbered 5, after V lost 2 bases and J lost 2 bases. The CDR3 is CASSQQTGAPYEQYF. In DNA, the CDR3 is TGTGCCAGCAGCCAACAGACAGGGGCACCCTACGAGCAGTACTTC.

This clone was observed a single time. This chain connects TRBV2 to TRBJ2-3, with 10 bases aligning to TRBD2. The CDR3 totals 15 residues. The germline V gene encodes CDR1 SNHLY and CDR2 FYNNEI. V was clipped by 6 bases and J by 2 bases; unmatched bases: 5. CDR3 amino acids: CASRIAGGTTDTQYF. In nucleotides, the CDR3 is TGTGCCAGCAGGATAGCGGGGGGAACCACAGATACGCAGTATTTT. Filled out from reference TRBV2 and TRBJ2-3, the complete variable domain reads EPEVTQTPSHQVTQMGQEVILRCVPISNHLYFYWYRQILGQKVEFLVSFYNNEISEKSEIFDDQFSVERPDGSNFTLKIRSTKLEDSAMYFCASRIAGGTTDTQYFGPGTRLTVL.

V usage is TRBV10-3 and J usage is TRBJ2-5, with 12 bases identical to TRBD2. Trimming took 0 bases from V and 1 from J; bases not matched to a gene: 6. This CDR3 has 18 amino acids. The germline CDR1 and CDR2 sequences are ENHRY and SYGVKD. The CDR3 is CAISESLAGGPFQETQYF. The CDR3 coding sequence is TGTGCCATCAGTGAGTCACTAGCGGGGGGTCCCTTCCAAGAGACCCAGTACTTC.

This chain connects TRBV6-1 to TRBJ2-1, with a tentative D call TRBD1 (5 bases). Deletions cut 4 bases from V and 1 base from J, with 17 bases between. The germline V gene has CDR1 MNHNS and CDR2 SASEGT. This CDR3 region has 17 residues. CDR3 region: CASSAFGQGWSYNEQFF. For the CDR3, the DNA is TGTGCCAGCAGTGCCTTTGGGCAGGGTTGGTCCTACAATGAGCAGTTCTTC.

The rearrangement uses TRBV6-5 and TRBJ1-5, with 7 bases identical to TRBD1. V shed 11 bases, J shed 6 bases, and the junction held 13 bases outside the gene matches. The CDR3 is 14 residues long. Germline V gene sequence: CDR1 MNHEY, CDR2 SVGAGI. The CDR3 loop reads CASSQGFSSQPQHF. The CDR3 nucleotides read TGTGCCTCCTCACAGGGGTTTTCGAGTCAGCCCCAGCATTTT.

The chain carries TRBV18 and TRBJ2-3, with D tentatively TRBD2 (5 bases). This CDR3 contains 13 residues. V was clipped by 5 bases and J by 2 bases, with 8 bases between them. Germline values: CDR1 KGHSH, CDR2 LQKENI. This CDR3 is CASSAGITDTQYF. CDR3 coding DNA: TGTGCCAGCTCAGCCGGGATCACAGATACGCAGTATTTT. The full variable domain, with the rest looked up from reference TRBV18 and TRBJ2-3, is NAGVMQNPRHLVRRRGQEARLRCSPMKGHSHVYWYRQLPEEGLKFMVYLQKENIIDESGMPKERFSAEFPKEGPSILRIQQVVRGDSAAYFCASSAGITDTQYFGPGTRLTVL.

V usage is TRBV11-2 and J usage is TRBJ2-5; 12 bases align to TRBD2. The V and J ends lost 4 bases and 2 bases, in that order; junction bases with no gene match: 14. This CDR3 is 19 amino acids long. Looked up from germline, CDR1 is SGHAT and CDR2 is FQNNGV. CDR3 region: CASSYRRVLAGGRQETQYF. In DNA, the CDR3 is TGTGCCAGCAGCTACCGGCGGGTCCTAGCGGGGGGGCGGCAAGAGACCCAGTACTTC.

The chain links TRBV3-1 (or the pseudogene TRBV3-2) to TRBJ2-5, with TRBD1 as a possible D gene (6 bases). The CDR3 loop spans 14 amino acids. Between the trimmed V and J ends, which lost 0 bases and 4 bases, there was a span of 9 bases. CDR1 and CDR2 (germline): LGHDT, YNNKEL (reference sequence). DNA of the CDR3: TGTGCCAGCAGCCAAGAATGGGGGCGAGAGACCCAGTACTTC. Translation gives CASSQEWGRETQYF.

This clone occurred once. The chain recombines TRBV10-3 with TRBJ1-2, with D possibly TRBD1 on 5 matching bases. Germline CDR1 ENHRY, CDR2 SYGVKD. There are 15 residues in the CDR3. Trimming left V 7 bases short and J 4 bases short, with 19 bases between. The CDR3 spells CAITEDRGPGYGYTF. The CDR3 bases are TGTGCCATCACCGAGGATAGGGGTCCGGGCTATGGCTACACCTTC.

V and J are TRBV5-5 and TRBJ1-1, with 8 bases lining up with TRBD1. Germline trimming cut 4 bases from V and 4 bases from J; bases unmatched to any gene: 9. CDR1 is SGHKS, CDR2 YYEKEE, per germline (reference sequence). This CDR3 is built from 15 residues. CDR3 nucleotide sequence: TGTGCCAGCAGCCCGCGGACAGGGTATAGCACTGAAGCTTTCTTT. It translates to CASSPRTGYSTEAFF. Full variable domain (rest looked up from reference TRBV5-5 and TRBJ1-1): DAGVTQSPTHLIKTRGQQVTLRCSPISGHKSVSWYQQVLGQGPQFIFQYYEKEERGRGNFPDRFSARQFPNYSSELNVNALLLGDSALYLCASSPRTGYSTEAFFGQGTRLTVV.

V and J are TRBV6-5 and TRBJ1-2, with 7 bases identical to TRBD1. This CDR3 is built from 14 residues. V shed 4 bases, J shed 6 bases, and the junction held 8 bases outside the gene matches. CDR1 and CDR2 (germline): MNHEY, SVGAGI. CDR3 in DNA: TGTGCCAGCAGTTTAACAGACAGGGCTGATGGCTACACCTTC. Encoded protein: CASSLTDRADGYTF.

The rearrangement uses TRBV18 and TRBJ2-7, with a tentative D call TRBD2 (6 bases). Germline CDR1 is KGHSH and CDR2 is LQKENI. The CDR3 runs to 15 residues. Trimming cost V 2 bases and J 2 bases, with 13 bases left between them. CDR3 sequence (DNA): TGTGCCAGCTCACCAACCCCCCGCGGGGCCTACGAGCAGTACGTC. Residues: CASSPTPRGAYEQYV.

This clone came up once. The gene calls are TRBV30 and TRBJ1-3; D not certain. Looked up from germline, CDR1 is GTSNPN and CDR2 is SVGIG (reference sequence). This CDR3 is built from 13 residues. The germline V and J ends were trimmed by 0 bases and 7 bases, with 10 bases remaining between them. CDR3 DNA: TGTGCCTGGAGTGTATCGTCCTCTAACACCATATATTTT. It codes for CAWSVSSSNTIYF.

The J gene is TRBJ1-2, the V gene TRBV30, with D possibly matching TRBD1 (5 bases). The CDR3 length is 12 residues. V gave up 5 bases and J gave up 7 bases, with 14 bases separating them. Germline CDR1 GTSNPN, CDR2 SVGIG (reference sequence). This CDR3 reads CAWDILGGGYTF. In DNA, the CDR3 is TGTGCCTGGGACATCCTGGGGGGTGGCTACACCTTC.

The gene calls are TRBV2 and TRBJ2-7, with D perhaps TRBD2 (6 bases). V lost 2 bases and J 2 bases, leaving 10 bases between the germline ends. CDR1 is SNHLY and CDR2 is FYNNEI in the germline V gene. The CDR3 length is 14 residues. The CDR3 bases are TGTGCCAGCAGTGAACCCCGGGAGCCCTACGAGCAGTACGTC. Translation: CASSEPREPYEQYV.

The count of this clone is one. The J gene is TRBJ2-5, the V gene TRBV9; D possibly corresponds to TRBD2 (5 bases). This CDR3 is built from 15 residues. The V and J ends lost 4 bases and 5 bases respectively, with 18 bases between them. Germline lookup yields CDR1 SGDLS and CDR2 YYNGEE. In nucleotides, the CDR3 is TGTGCCAGCAGCCCGAGCGGTGGCCGAATGGAGACCCAGTACTTC. It yields the protein CASSPSGGRMETQYF.

This clone has more than one count but fewer than ten. The chain uses TRBV10-3 and TRBJ1-2; no clear D gene. Trimming took 4 bases from V and 3 from J, leaving 6 bases between them. Germline values: CDR1 ENHRY, CDR2 SYGVKD. CDR3 length equals 12 residues. As DNA, the CDR3 is TGTGCCATCAGTGGGCAAGACTATGGCTACACCTTC. Encoded protein: CAISGQDYGYTF.